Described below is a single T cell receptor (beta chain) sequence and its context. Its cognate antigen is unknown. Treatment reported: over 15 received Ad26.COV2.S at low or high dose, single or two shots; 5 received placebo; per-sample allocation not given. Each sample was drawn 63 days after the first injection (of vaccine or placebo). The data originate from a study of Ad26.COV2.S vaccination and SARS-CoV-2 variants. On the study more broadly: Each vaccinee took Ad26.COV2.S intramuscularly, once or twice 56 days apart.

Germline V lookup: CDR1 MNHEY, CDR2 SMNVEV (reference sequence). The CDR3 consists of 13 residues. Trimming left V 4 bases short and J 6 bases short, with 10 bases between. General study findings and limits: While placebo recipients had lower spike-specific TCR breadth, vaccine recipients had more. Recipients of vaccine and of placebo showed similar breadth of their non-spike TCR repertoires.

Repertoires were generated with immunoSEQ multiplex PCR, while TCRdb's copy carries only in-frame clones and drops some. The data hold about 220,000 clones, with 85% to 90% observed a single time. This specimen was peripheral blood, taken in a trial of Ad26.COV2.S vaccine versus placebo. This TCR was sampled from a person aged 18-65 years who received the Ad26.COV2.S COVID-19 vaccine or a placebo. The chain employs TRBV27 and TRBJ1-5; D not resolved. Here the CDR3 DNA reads TGTGCCAGCAGTTCAGCAGGTGTTCAGCCCCAGCATTTT. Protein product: CASSSAGVQPQHF.